These 21 T cell receptor beta chains were all obtained from the same sample, sequenced in a study of PD-1 blockade in classical Hodgkin lymphoma. The time point is: cycle 4 day 1 (C4D1), after more than five weeks of nivolumab. Following autologous stem cell transplantation, relapse occurred in every patient, and exposure to brentuximab vedotin varied. Using immunoSEQ multiplex PCR, the repertoire was profiled, and TCRdb retains in-frame clones only, with some absent. Of some 58,000 clones listed, more than 80% are singletons. This sample comprised peripheral blood mononuclear cells (PBMCs), obtained before the fourth cycle of nivolumab. These TCRs come from a human donor with classical Hodgkin lymphoma.

This clone was seen only once. The J gene is TRBJ2-2, the V gene TRBV27, with D possibly matching TRBD1 (6 bases). Per the germline V gene, CDR1 is MNHEY and CDR2 is SMNVEV (reference sequence). The CDR3 loop spans 14 amino acids. V shed 5 bases and J shed 1 base, with 8 bases lying between them. The CDR3 region is CASSEGQNTGELFF. In nucleotides, the CDR3 is TGTGCCAGCAGTGAGGGACAGAACACCGGGGAGCTGTTTTTT.

The chain recombines TRBV7-8 with TRBJ2-3; 7 bases map to TRBD2. The germline V gene has CDR1 SGHVS and CDR2 FQNEAQ. The CDR3 is made up of 16 amino acids. Unmatched junction bases numbered 7, after V lost 2 bases and J lost 2 bases. The CDR3 nucleotides read TGTGCCAGCAGCTTACGGTCACTAGCGTTCACAGATACGCAGTATTTT. Translating it yields CASSLRSLAFTDTQYF.

The rearrangement joins TRBV6-4 to TRBJ2-3, with D unresolved. CDR3 size: 13 residues. Germline V gives CDR1 MRHNA, CDR2 SNTAGT. Between the trimmed V and J ends, which lost 6 bases and 7 bases, there was a span of 14 bases. The CDR3 spells CASRTIRPYTQYF. The CDR3 nucleotides read TGTGCCAGCAGAACGATCAGGCCTTATACGCAGTATTTT.

V gene TRBV11-2 combines with J gene TRBJ1-1; D is undetermined. The CDR3 extends over 14 amino acids. V lost 7 bases to trimming and J lost 4 bases, with 16 bases between them. Germline values: CDR1 SGHAT, CDR2 FQNNGV. Here the CDR3 reads CASTTGRVGTEAFF. The CDR3 bases are TGTGCCAGCACCACTGGAAGGGTGGGCACTGAAGCTTTCTTT.

The table lists this clone with a few counts. The chain couples TRBV2 to TRBJ1-1; D not certain. V shed 4 bases and J shed 5 bases, with 11 bases lying between them. The CDR3 totals 13 residues. Germline-derived CDR1 and CDR2 are SNHLY and FYNNEI. CDR3 residues: CASSVRTGTEAFF. The CDR3 nucleotides read TGTGCCAGCAGTGTACGAACGGGAACTGAAGCTTTCTTT. The full variable domain, its missing parts supplied by reference TRBV2 and TRBJ1-1, is EPEVTQTPSHQVTQMGQEVILRCVPISNHLYFYWYRQILGQKVEFLVSFYNNEISEKSEIFDDQFSVERPDGSNFTLKIRSTKLEDSAMYFCASSVRTGTEAFFGQGTRLTVV.

This chain joins TRBV6-5 and TRBJ1-2; D is undetermined. Germline V gives CDR1 MNHEY, CDR2 SVGAGI. Trimming took 6 bases from V and 4 from J, leaving 18 bases between them. The CDR3 has 15 amino acids. This CDR3 is CASRISGGPTYGYTF. DNA for the CDR3: TGTGCCAGCAGAATATCAGGCGGGCCGACCTATGGCTACACCTTC.

V gene TRBV18 combines with J gene TRBJ2-2, with TRBD2 matching 10 bases. V lost 4 bases, J lost 2 bases, and 4 bases stayed unmatched. Germline-derived CDR1 and CDR2 are KGHSH and LQKENI. The CDR3 covers 16 residues. The CDR3 loop is CASSRRTSGNTGELFF. The CDR3, as DNA: TGTGCCAGCTCACGCCGGACTAGCGGTAACACCGGGGAGCTGTTTTTT.

As regards this clone: The junction differs from germline at one of its ends, possibly a read error. The V gene is TRBV7-7, the J gene TRBJ2-3; D gene uncertain. The CDR3 is 13 amino acids. Per germline, CDR1 SSHAT and CDR2 FNYEAQ (reference sequence). The DNA of the CDR3 is TGTGCTAGCAGCTTTGTTTGGGCAGATACGCAGTATTTT. This gives the protein CASSFVWADTQYF.

The chain joins TRBV28 to TRBJ2-7, with D perhaps TRBD2 (5 bases). The length of the CDR3 is 14 residues. Per the germline V gene, CDR1 is MDHEN and CDR2 is SYDVKM. Trimming left V 6 bases short and J 3 bases short, with 15 bases between. The DNA of the CDR3 is TGTGCCAGCAGACACACGGAGGCACTCTACGAGCAGTACTTC. As protein: CASRHTEALYEQYF. The full variable domain, completed using reference TRBV28 and TRBJ2-7, is DVKVTQSSRYLVKRTGEKVFLECVQDMDHENMFWYRQDPGLGLRLIYFSYDVKMKEKGDIPEGYSVSREKKERFSLILESASTNQTSMYLCASRHTEALYEQYFGPGTRLTVT.

The chain links TRBV6-4 to TRBJ2-2, with 11 positions matching TRBD1. V lost 6 bases and J lost 4; bases outside the gene matches: 7. Germline CDR1 is MRHNA and CDR2 is SNTAGT. This CDR3 is 16 amino acids long. This CDR3 is CASSPRGTGGTGELFF. DNA of the CDR3: TGTGCCAGCAGCCCGCGTGGGACAGGGGGCACCGGGGAGCTGTTTTTT.

V is TRBV7-9 and J is TRBJ1-1, with D hard to call. Germline loops: CDR1 SEHNR, CDR2 FQNEAQ (reference sequence). The CDR3 spans 15 residues. V dropped 1 base and J dropped 1 base, with 10 bases sitting between them. The CDR3 sequence: CASSLGAARNTEAFF. The CDR3 region has the DNA TGTGCCAGCAGCTTAGGGGCGGCGAGGAACACTGAAGCTTTCTTT.

The chain links TRBV5-6 to TRBJ1-1; D unresolved. Germline V CDR1 and CDR2: SGHDT, YYEEEE. The CDR3 contains 17 residues. The V and J ends lost 0 bases and 3 bases respectively, with 18 bases between them. CDR3 in DNA: TGTGCCAGCAGCTTGGGATCAGGCAAGGTAGCGGACACTGAAGCTTTCTTT. Protein: CASSLGSGKVADTEAFF.

The chain is built from TRBV6-5 and TRBJ2-2; possibly TRBD1 or TRBD2 for D (6 bases each). CDR3 length: 16 amino acids. Germline lookup yields CDR1 MNHEY and CDR2 SVGAGI. V lost 2 bases to trimming and J lost 1 base, with 11 bases between them. The CDR3 DNA sequence: TGTGCCAGCAGTTACGCCGGGGGCATGAACACCGGGGAGCTGTTTTTT. Its translation: CASSYAGGMNTGELFF.

This chain connects TRBV6-5 to TRBJ2-3; 7 bases agree with TRBD2. Germline V lookup: CDR1 MNHEY, CDR2 SVGAGI. The CDR3 runs 15 residues. The V gene end was trimmed by 8 bases and the J gene end by 2 bases; junction bases not matched to a gene: 10. The CDR3 reads CASQKRGRDTDTQYF. Here the CDR3 DNA reads TGTGCCAGCCAAAAACGGGGGAGGGACACAGATACGCAGTATTTT.

The chain uses TRBV18 and TRBJ2-6; no clear D gene. Germline CDR1 and CDR2: KGHSH and LQKENI. The CDR3 has 16 amino acids. V lost 0 bases and J 4 bases, leaving 10 bases between the germline ends. Here the CDR3 reads CASSPPPTSGANVLTF. Here the CDR3 DNA reads TGTGCCAGCTCACCACCTCCGACATCAGGGGCCAACGTCCTGACTTTC.

The gene calls are TRBV7-8 and TRBJ2-3; D remains ambiguous. V was clipped by 2 bases and J by 11 bases, with 17 bases between them. Germline CDR1 is SGHVS and CDR2 is FQNEAQ. The CDR3 covers 14 residues. CDR3 nucleotides: TGTGCCAGCAGCTTAAGGGAAACTCTAATCCTGCAGTATTTT. Translating gives CASSLRETLILQYF.

In regard to this clone: Other DNA sequences within the sample encode an identical CDR3. CDR3 sequence reads: CASSGLAGTYEQYF. The DNA for the CDR3 is TGTGCCAGCTCCGGACTAGCGGGAACCTACGAGCAGTACTTC. The chain couples TRBV7-9 to TRBJ2-7; TRBD2 matches at 12 bases. Germline CDR1 and CDR2: SEHNR and FQNEAQ (reference sequence). This CDR3 spans 14 amino acids. After removal of 8 bases from V and 2 bases from J, the junction contained 4 bases not matched to a gene.

This rearrangement joins TRBV19 to TRBJ1-1; D not resolved. Germline CDR1 LNHDA, CDR2 SQIVND (reference sequence). With 11 bases removed from V and 0 bases from J, the gap between germline ends came to 13 bases. The CDR3 has 13 amino acids. The CDR3 reads CACTDNLNTEAFF. The DNA for the CDR3 is TGTGCCTGCACGGATAATTTGAACACTGAAGCTTTCTTT.

Only one count was recorded for this clone. This rearrangement joins TRBV5-5 to TRBJ1-2; D remains unclear. Germline values: CDR1 SGHKS, CDR2 YYEKEE (reference sequence). The CDR3 loop spans 13 amino acids. Trimming stripped 4 bases from V and 5 bases from J, with 12 bases between. The CDR3 DNA is TGTGCCAGCAGCCGCCCCGGGGATTATGGCTACACCTTC. It codes for CASSRPGDYGYTF.

The gene calls are TRBV30 and TRBJ1-1; no clear D gene. V lost 4 bases, J lost 1 base, and 13 bases lay in between. CDR1 is GTSNPN and CDR2 is SVGIG in the germline V gene (reference sequence). CDR3 length equals 14 residues. DNA of the CDR3: TGTGCCTGGAAACATCTAGTGGGGAACACTGAAGCTTTCTTT. Translated: CAWKHLVGNTEAFF.

The rearrangement joins TRBV29-1 to TRBJ1-3; perhaps TRBD1 as D (6 bases). CDR3 size: 14 residues. The germline gives CDR1 SQVTM, CDR2 ANQGSEA. Trimming pared 5 bases from V and 4 bases from J, leaving 15 bases between. The CDR3 nucleotides read TGCAGCGTTCTCGGGGGCCACCCAGGAAACACCATATATTTT. Protein sequence: CSVLGGHPGNTIYF.